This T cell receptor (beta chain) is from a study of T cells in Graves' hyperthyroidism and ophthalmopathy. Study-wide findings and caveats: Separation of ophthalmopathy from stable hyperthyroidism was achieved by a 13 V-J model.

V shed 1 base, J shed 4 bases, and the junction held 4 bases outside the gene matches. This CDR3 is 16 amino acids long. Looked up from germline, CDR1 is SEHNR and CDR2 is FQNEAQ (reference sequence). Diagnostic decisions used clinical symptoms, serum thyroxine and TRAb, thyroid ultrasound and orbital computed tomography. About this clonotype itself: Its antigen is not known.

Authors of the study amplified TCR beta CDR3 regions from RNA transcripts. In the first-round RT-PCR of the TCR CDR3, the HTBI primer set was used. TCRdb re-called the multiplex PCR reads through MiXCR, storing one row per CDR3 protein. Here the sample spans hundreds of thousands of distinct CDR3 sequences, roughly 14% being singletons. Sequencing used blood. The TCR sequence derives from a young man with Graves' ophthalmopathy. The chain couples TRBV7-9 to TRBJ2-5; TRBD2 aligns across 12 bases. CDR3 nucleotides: TGTGCCAGCAGCTTAGGGGGACTAGCGGGTAGAGAGACCCAGTACTTC. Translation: CASSLGGLAGRETQYF.